A selection of T cell receptor beta chains follows, all from one sample in a study of blood T cell repertoires in COVID-19. Clones were sequenced by immunoSEQ multiplex PCR, and TCRdb holds only the in-frame ones, with some missing. Of approximately 310,000 clones listed, around 87% were seen once; the top ten hold approximately 8%. Material for sequencing was peripheral blood. Every receptor here comes from a woman in her fifties or sixties who had recovered from COVID-19. The CDR3 runs from the conserved cysteine through the conserved F or W. D genes are given only for firm matches. Clone sizes are given selectively: once, few, many, or a class where the clone is expanded.

j_call | d_call | v_call | clone_size | cdr3_nt | cdr3_aa
TRBJ1-4 | TRBD1 | TRBV27 | NA | TGTGCCAGCAGTCGCGGACAGGTTAATGAAAAACTGTTTTTT | CASSRGQVNEKLFF
TRBJ2-3 | TRBD1 | TRBV7-2 | NA | TGTGCCAGCAGCGCCTGGACAGGAGATACGCAGTATTTT | CASSAWTGDTQYF
TRBJ2-2 | NA | TRBV27 | NA | TGTGCCAGCAGTTCCTATATCCAAACTAGCACCGGGGAGCTGTTTTTT | CASSSYIQTSTGELFF
TRBJ2-7 | TRBD2 | TRBV6-2/TRBV6-3 | NA | TGTGCCAGCAGTACAGGCGTCCTAGCGGCCTACGAGCAGTACTTC | CASSTGVLAAYEQYF
TRBJ1-1 | TRBD1 | TRBV30 | NA | TGTGCCTGGAGTGTACTTGGCAGGGGGCACAGTATGAACACTGAAGCTTTCTTT | CAWSVLGRGHSMNTEAFF
TRBJ2-1 | TRBD2 | TRBV7-9 | few | TGTGCCAGCAGCTTAGCGAGGGGAGGGTACAATGAGCAGTTCTTC | CASSLARGGYNEQFF
TRBJ1-2 | TRBD1 | TRBV5-4 | NA | TGTGCCAGCAGCTTGTCCGGGACAGGCTGGCGGGGCTACACCTTC | CASSLSGTGWRGYTF
TRBJ1-4 | TRBD1 | TRBV20-1 | NA | TGCAGTGCTAGTAAGGGGGCACCTAATGAAAAACTGTTTTTT | CSASKGAPNEKLFF
TRBJ2-7 | TRBD1 | TRBV7-8 | once | TGTGCCAGCAGCCTAACAGGGGCCGAGCAGTACTTC | CASSLTGAEQYF
TRBJ2-2 | NA | TRBV10-3 | NA | TGTGCCATCAAGGACTACAGCGACACCGGGGAGCTGTTTTTT | CAIKDYSDTGELFF
TRBJ2-3 | TRBD1 | TRBV19 | NA | TGTGCCAGTAGAATCCCCGGGACAGCCAGCACAGATACGCAGTATTTT | CASRIPGTASTDTQYF
TRBJ1-4 | NA | TRBV28 | NA | TGTGCCAGCAGTTTATCGCCAGGGAGGGATAATGAAAAACTGTTTTTT | CASSLSPGRDNEKLFF
TRBJ1-2 | NA | TRBV2 | NA | TGTGCCAGCCGACCTGTTGGGGGGACTATAGGCTACACCTTC | CASRPVGGTIGYTF
TRBJ1-6 | NA | TRBV19 | few | TGTGCCAGTAAACACAGGGATGGACCCCTCCACTTT | CASKHRDGPLHF
TRBJ2-7 | NA | TRBV19 | NA | TGTGCCAGTAGTACCGGGAGCACCGCCTACGAGCAGTACTTC | CASSTGSTAYEQYF
TRBJ1-1 | TRBD1 | TRBV4-3 | NA | TGCGCCAGCAGCCAAGGAAGACAGGGCGTCACTGAAGCTTTCTTT | CASSQGRQGVTEAFF
TRBJ1-6 | NA | TRBV5-6 | NA | TGTGCCAGCAGCTTAGGACAGACCCCAAATTCACCCCTCCACTTT | CASSLGQTPNSPLHF
TRBJ2-3 | TRBD1 | TRBV29-1 | once | TGCAGCGTTTCCCTACAGGGGATAGGCGATACGCAGTATTTT | CSVSLQGIGDTQYF
TRBJ2-7 | TRBD1 | TRBV28 | NA | TGTGCCAGCAGTCGGGACAGGGATAGGCACGAGCAGTACTTC | CASSRDRDRHEQYF
TRBJ2-3 | TRBD2 | TRBV27 | once | TGTGCCAGCAGTCCCATTCCGGGAGGGGGGACGCAGTATTTT | CASSPIPGGGTQYF
TRBJ2-1 | TRBD2 | TRBV7-9 | NA | TGTGCCAGCAGCCCCGGGACTAGCGGGAGGAGGGCATATGAGCAGTTCTTC | CASSPGTSGRRAYEQFF
TRBJ1-1 | TRBD1 | TRBV19 | NA | TGTGCCAGTACGGACAGGCGAAGGGCTGAAGCTTTCTTT | CASTDRRRAEAFF
TRBJ2-1 | TRBD2 | TRBV4-3 | once | TGCGCCAGCAGCCAAGTAGCGGGAGGGCCTTCCCTTCTGGTTGAGCAGTTCTTC | CASSQVAGGPSLLVEQFF
TRBJ2-3 | TRBD2 | TRBV28 | NA | TGTGCCAGCAGGACCGGGACTAGCGGGCCCCTTTATTTT | CASRTGTSGPLYF
TRBJ2-1 | NA | TRBV12-5 | NA | TGTGCTAGTGGTTTACTAGGAAACAATGAGCAGTTCTTC | CASGLLGNNEQFF
TRBJ1-1 | TRBD1 | TRBV3-1/TRBV3-2 | once | TGTGCCAGCCGGACAGGGAACACTGAAGCTTTCTTT | CASRTGNTEAFF
TRBJ1-1 | TRBD1 | TRBV11-2 | NA | TGTGCCAGCAGCACAGACAGGGATACTGAAGCTTTCTTT | CASSTDRDTEAFF
TRBJ1-2 | TRBD1 | TRBV3-1/TRBV3-2 | NA | TGTGCCAGCAGCCCTCAGGGGGTACCTAACTATGGCTACACCTTC | CASSPQGVPNYGYTF
TRBJ2-7 | TRBD2 | TRBV15 | NA | TGTGCCACCGGACTAGCGGTGGCCTACGAGCAGTACTTC | CATGLAVAYEQYF
TRBJ2-5 | NA | TRBV20-1 | NA | TGCAGTGCTGAGTTCCAAGAGACCCAGTACTTC | CSAEFQETQYF
TRBJ2-4 | TRBD2 | TRBV2 | NA | TGTGCCAGCAGTGATCAGCGGGGTCTAGCCAAAAACATTCAGTACTTC | CASSDQRGLAKNIQYF
TRBJ2-3 | TRBD2 | TRBV27 | NA | TGTGCCAGCAGCGCTAGGACTAGCGGGGACACAGATACGCAGTATTTT | CASSARTSGDTDTQYF
TRBJ2-3 | NA | TRBV30 | NA | TGTGCCTGGACCCCTCTTACAGATACGCAGTATTTT | CAWTPLTDTQYF
TRBJ2-1 | TRBD2 | TRBV28 | NA | TGTGCCAGCAGTCCGTTAGCGGGAGCTCTAATCAATGAGCAGTTCTTC | CASSPLAGALINEQFF
TRBJ2-7 | NA | TRBV7-7 | few | TGTGCTAGCAGCTTACCGTCGACAAAGTCCTCCTACGAGCAGTACTTC | CASSLPSTKSSYEQYF
TRBJ1-6 | NA | TRBV11-2 | NA | TGTGCCAGCAGCCCTCAAGGAGGGAATTCACCCCTCCACTTT | CASSPQGGNSPLHF
TRBJ2-1 | TRBD2 | TRBV28 | NA | TGTGCCAGCAGTGGAGGGACTAGCGGGAGTGTTTTGTACAATGAGCAGTTCTTC | CASSGGTSGSVLYNEQFF
TRBJ1-2 | NA | TRBV19 | NA | TGTGCCAGTAACTTATTTACGGGGGGCGTCTATGGCTACACCTTC | CASNLFTGGVYGYTF
TRBJ2-5 | TRBD2 | TRBV5-6 | NA | TGTGCCAGCAGCTCGATAGCGGGAGTAGAGACCCAGTACTTC | CASSSIAGVETQYF
TRBJ1-2 | NA | TRBV9 | NA | TGTGCCAGCAGCGTAGGGGTAAAGGGAGGGTATGGCTACACCTTC | CASSVGVKGGYGYTF
TRBJ1-5 | NA | TRBV27 | few | TGTGCCAGCAGTCCGTCAGGGGAGAAAGGTCAGCCCCAGCATTTT | CASSPSGEKGQPQHF
TRBJ1-2 | TRBD1 | TRBV6-5 | NA | TGTGCCAGCAGTTACTCCTTGACAGGGGCTGATGGCTACACCTTC | CASSYSLTGADGYTF
TRBJ2-3 | NA | TRBV6-6 | NA | TGTGCCAGCAGTGCGCGTCCCGGGGAAGCTACGCAGTATTTT | CASSARPGEATQYF
TRBJ2-2 | NA | TRBV19 | NA | TGTGCCAGTAGTTATCGGACAGACACCGGGGAGCTGTTTTTT | CASSYRTDTGELFF
TRBJ2-7 | TRBD2 | TRBV5-8 | NA | TGTGCCAGCAGCCCCGATCCTAGCGGGAGGAGTTACGAGCAGTACTTC | CASSPDPSGRSYEQYF
TRBJ2-5 | NA | TRBV5-5 | NA | TGTGCCAGCACCTTACTATACCCCGGGACACATCTGTACCAAGAGACCCAGTACTTC | CASTLLYPGTHLYQETQYF
TRBJ1-1 | TRBD1 | TRBV7-2 | NA | TGTGCCAGCAGCCGTCAGACAGGGGTGGCTGAAGCTTTCTTT | CASSRQTGVAEAFF
TRBJ1-2 | NA | TRBV5-5 | NA | TGTGCCAGCAGCTTGGGACAGAACTATGGCTACACCTTC | CASSLGQNYGYTF
TRBJ1-2 | NA | TRBV6-1 | NA | TGTGCCAGCAGTGACAGCGTAAACTATGGCTACACCTTC | CASSDSVNYGYTF
TRBJ1-1 | NA | TRBV11-1 | NA | TGTGCCAGCAGGACAGCTTCGAACACTGAAGCTTTCTTT | CASRTASNTEAFF
TRBJ2-3 | NA | TRBV2 | NA | TGTGCCGGGCGTCCGTCTAGCACAGATACGCAGTATTTT | CAGRPSSTDTQYF
TRBJ2-7 | NA | TRBV6-1 | NA | TGTGCCAGCAGGGAAGGGGAGCCTGTCCCCCCCTACGAGCAGTACTTC | CASREGEPVPPYEQYF
TRBJ2-2 | NA | TRBV9 | NA | TGTGCCAGCAGTATAACCGGGGAGCTGTTTTTT | CASSITGELFF
TRBJ2-6 | TRBD1 | TRBV19 | NA | TGTGCCAGTAGCACAGGGGGTGGGGCCAACGTCCTGACTTTC | CASSTGGGANVLTF
TRBJ1-6 | NA | TRBV6-6 | few | TGTGCCAGCAGTTACTCAGGGGAGGACTCACCCCTCCACTTT | CASSYSGEDSPLHF
TRBJ2-7 | TRBD1 | TRBV28 | once | TGTGCCAGCAGTACCCCGGGACAGGTTTACGAGCAGTACTTC | CASSTPGQVYEQYF
TRBJ2-7 | TRBD2 | TRBV3-1/TRBV3-2 | NA | TGTGCCAGCAGCCAAGTGGCGGGAGGGCCGTTCGAGCAGTACTTC | CASSQVAGGPFEQYF